The 10 T cell receptor beta chains below come from one sample, sequenced in a study of neurological immune-mediated disorders. The time point was: longitudinal time-point 2. Using its own MiXCR run on the 5' RACE reads, TCRdb lists one record per CDR3 protein. The sample records approximately 80,000 distinct CDR3 sequences, nearly 6% being singletons. Sequencing was performed on PBMCs. Receptors originate from a woman aged 55-75 years with multiple sclerosis.

At least ten counts were recorded for this clonotype. One end of the junction fails to match germline, which may point to a read error. The V and J genes are TRBV5-1 and TRBJ1-5; D not certain. The CDR3 runs 13 residues. Germline CDR1 SGHRS, CDR2 YFSETQ. The CDR3 here is CASSLGSNQPQHF. The CDR3 region has the DNA TGTGCCAGCAGCTTAGGTAGCAATCAGCCCCAGCATTTT. Supplemented by reference TRBV5-1 and TRBJ1-5, the full variable domain reads KAGVTQTPRYLIKTRGQQVTLSCSPISGHRSVSWYQQTPGQGLQFLFEYFSETQRNKGNFPGRFSGRQFSNSRSEMNVSTLELGDSALYLCASSLGSNQPQHFGDGTRLSIL.

This clonotype was seen at least ten times. The V call is TRBV3-1, the J call TRBJ1-1; D possibly corresponds to TRBD1 (5 bases). Germline-derived CDR1 and CDR2 are LGHDT and YNNKEL (reference sequence). With 1 base removed from V and 1 base from J, the gap between germline ends came to 10 bases. This CDR3 has 15 residues. The CDR3, as DNA: TGTGCCAGCAGCCAAGGGGGCGGAACGAACACTGAAGCTTTCTTT. Encoded protein: CASSQGGGTNTEAFF.

This clonotype has ten or more counts. This chain connects TRBV24-1 to TRBJ2-5; tentative D call: TRBD1 (5 bases). This CDR3 spans 15 amino acids. Trimming stripped 4 bases from V and 1 base from J, with 12 bases between. Looked up from germline, CDR1 is KGHDR and CDR2 is SFDVKD. CDR3 nucleotides: TGTGCCACCAGTGACCCTGGACACTCCCAAGAGACCCAGTACTTC. It encodes CATSDPGHSQETQYF.

This clonotype was observed at least ten times. The J gene is TRBJ1-6, the V gene TRBV5-4; a possible D gene is TRBD1 (6 bases). Per the germline V gene, CDR1 is SGHNT and CDR2 is YYREEE (reference sequence). The CDR3 spans 15 residues. The germline V and J ends were trimmed by 0 bases and 7 bases, with 11 bases remaining between them. CDR3 DNA: TGTGCCAGCAGCTTGGCGCAGGGGCGGAATTCACCCCTCCACTTT. Residues: CASSLAQGRNSPLHF.

This clonotype was found many times. The chain carries TRBV7-9 and TRBJ2-1; 14 bases are shared with TRBD2. V was clipped by 6 bases and J by 0 bases; unmatched bases: 7. The germline gives CDR1 SEHNR, CDR2 FQNEAQ (reference sequence). This CDR3 contains 18 residues. The CDR3 reads CASRAGLAGVSSYNEQFF. In DNA, the CDR3 is TGTGCCAGCAGGGCGGGACTAGCGGGGGTTAGCTCCTACAATGAGCAGTTCTTC.

This clonotype came up many times. This chain uses TRBV27 with TRBJ2-2, with TRBD2 matching over 10 bases. Germline V lookup: CDR1 MNHEY, CDR2 SMNVEV (reference sequence). The CDR3 extends over 15 amino acids. J gave up 5 bases and V 7 bases, and 7 bases lay outside the gene matches. CDR3 DNA: TGTGCCAGCAACCAGCTAGCGGGGGCAACCGGGGAGCTGTTTTTT. Amino acids: CASNQLAGATGELFF.

The chain is built from TRBV7-6 and TRBJ2-2, with D possibly being TRBD2 (6 bases). Trimming removed 6 bases from V and 0 bases from J, with 17 bases in between. Germline V gene sequence: CDR1 SGHVS, CDR2 FNYEAQ. The CDR3 is 17 residues long. The CDR3 reads CASSPDYHRANTGELFF. CDR3 in DNA: TGTGCCAGCAGTCCGGACTACCACCGAGCGAACACCGGGGAGCTGTTTTTT.

In the case of this clonotype: Likely a read error: the CDR3 ends without its conserved phenylalanine or tryptophan. The chain carries TRBV10-3 and TRBJ1-6; 7 bases line up with TRBD1. The ends lost 2 bases at V and 10 bases at J; junction bases unmatched: 5. Germline V lookup: CDR1 ENHRY, CDR2 SYGVKD. There are 14 residues in the CDR3. This CDR3 is CAISEEGARSPLHT. The CDR3, as DNA: TGTGCCATCAGTGAGGAGGGGGCCAGGTCACCCCTCCACACT.

For this clonotype: Relative to the germline gene, one junction end is altered; a read error may explain this. This chain joins TRBV5-1 and TRBJ1-1; D not certain. Germline V gene data show CDR1 as SGHRS and CDR2 as YFSETQ. This CDR3 contains 13 residues. The CDR3 nucleotides are TGCGCCAGCAGCTTGGGTCACCGGGGTGAAACTTTCTTT. Translating it yields CASSLGHRGETFF.

This chain uses TRBV29-1 with TRBJ2-1; no clear D. This CDR3 spans 12 amino acids. From germline, CDR1 is SQVTM and CDR2 ANQGSEA. Trimming took off 3 bases at V and 3 bases at J, with 6 bases between the two ends. CDR3 protein: CSVDAGYNEQFF. The CDR3 DNA is TGCAGCGTTGATGCCGGCTACAATGAGCAGTTCTTC.